The 23 T cell receptor beta chains below all came from one sample that was sequenced in a study of CD8 T cells in Susac syndrome. Roughly 0.5 to 1 ug RNA was reverse transcribed with random hexamers. TCRdb independently ran MiXCR on the immunoSEQ multiplex PCR reads; one entry per CDR3 protein. The data contain 170,000 or so distinct CDR3 sequences, approximately 95% of them singletons. The specimen was CD4+ T cells from PBMCs. The receptors originated from a human donor with multiple sclerosis.

J is TRBJ2-1 and V is TRBV12-3 or TRBV12-4; 10 bases are a match to TRBD2. The CDR3 loop spans 15 amino acids. Losses at the gene ends were 5 bases for V and 7 bases for J; bases not matched to a gene: 8. CDR3 sequence reads: CASSSGRALRNEQFF. The CDR3 DNA follows: TGTGCCAGCAGTAGCGGGAGGGCCCTCAGGAATGAGCAGTTCTTC.

This clonotype appeared once. The chain joins TRBV4-3 to TRBJ2-3, with 7 nucleotides matching TRBD1. J gave up 10 bases and V 2 bases, and 9 bases lay outside the gene matches. The CDR3 runs 14 residues. Looked up from germline, CDR1 is LGHNA and CDR2 is YSLEER. The CDR3 protein is CASSQLNRGEAQYF. CDR3 DNA sequence: TGCGCCAGCAGCCAACTTAACAGGGGAGAGGCGCAGTATTTT.

The CDR3 nucleotides read TGCGCCAGCAGGATGGGAACTAGCGGGCCCCAAGAGACCCAGTACTTC. The encoded protein is CASRMGTSGPQETQYF. The chain carries TRBV5-1 and TRBJ2-5, with 9 bases matching TRBD2. CDR1 is SGHRS, CDR2 YFSETQ, per germline. With V trimmed by 5 bases and J by 1 base, 9 bases remained unmatched. The CDR3 runs 16 residues.

This chain joins TRBV19 and TRBJ2-3; tentatively, D is TRBD1 (6 bases). The germline gives CDR1 LNHDA, CDR2 SQIVND (reference sequence). V gave up 2 bases and J gave up 6 bases, with 18 bases separating them. The CDR3 runs to 16 residues. The CDR3 region is CASSIYALGQSDTQYF. CDR3 DNA: TGTGCCAGTAGTATATATGCCCTCGGACAGTCGGATACGCAGTATTTT.

The J gene is TRBJ2-1, the V gene TRBV7-3, with D possibly being TRBD2 (6 bases). Germline V gene data show CDR1 as SGHTA and CDR2 as FQGTGA. The CDR3 totals 17 residues. V lost 5 bases and J 6 bases, leaving 23 bases between the germline ends. The CDR3 loop is CASSARPRREFVNEQFF. The CDR3 DNA is TGTGCCAGCAGCGCAAGGCCGAGGAGGGAGTTCGTCAATGAGCAGTTCTTC.

This sequence joins TRBV5-6 and TRBJ2-1, with D possibly being TRBD2 (6 bases). Trimming pared 1 base from V and 13 bases from J, leaving 18 bases between. CDR3 length equals 14 residues. Per germline, CDR1 SGHDT and CDR2 YYEEEE. CDR3 sequence reads: CASSLFYREKGQFF. For the CDR3, the DNA is TGTGCCAGCAGCTTGTTTTACCGGGAGAAGGGCCAGTTCTTC.

V gene TRBV28 combines with J gene TRBJ2-7; TRBD2 aligns across 9 bases. The CDR3 length is 14 residues. V dropped 8 bases and J dropped 1; count of bases not matched to a gene: 6. Germline CDR1 and CDR2: MDHEN and SYDVKM. This chain's CDR3 is CASRRGGSSYEQYF. CDR3 DNA sequence: TGTGCCAGCCGGCGGGGGGGTAGTTCCTACGAGCAGTACTTC. The full variable domain, its missing parts supplied by reference TRBV28 and TRBJ2-7, is DVKVTQSSRYLVKRTGEKVFLECVQDMDHENMFWYRQDPGLGLRLIYFSYDVKMKEKGDIPEGYSVSREKKERFSLILESASTNQTSMYLCASRRGGSSYEQYFGPGTRLTVT.

V is TRBV18 and J is TRBJ1-1; the D gene is possibly TRBD1 (6 bases). The germline gives CDR1 KGHSH, CDR2 LQKENI. The CDR3 sequence is 15 residues long. V was shortened by 2 bases and J by 10 bases, with 20 bases between the two germline ends. The CDR3 region has the DNA TGTGCCAGCTCACCAGCAGGGGACTCACCGGAGGGAGCTTTCTTT. It codes for CASSPAGDSPEGAFF.

This sequence joins TRBV2 and TRBJ2-3, with D possibly being TRBD2 (6 bases). V was cut by 2 bases and J by 3 bases, with 15 bases left in between. CDR3 length equals 16 residues. Per germline, CDR1 SNHLY and CDR2 FYNNEI. The CDR3 protein is CASSEQRSSATDTQYF. Here the CDR3 DNA reads TGTGCCAGCAGTGAACAGCGGTCTAGCGCGACAGATACGCAGTATTTT.

This chain connects TRBV5-1 to TRBJ2-5, with unresolved D. The germline gives CDR1 SGHRS, CDR2 YFSETQ. The CDR3 consists of 13 residues. Trimming cost V 6 bases and J 2 bases, with 11 bases left between them. As DNA, the CDR3 is TGCGCCAGCAATCCGGACGGTCAAGAGACCCAGTACTTC. It is translated as CASNPDGQETQYF.

The rearrangement links TRBV10-3 to TRBJ2-5; D is unclear. The CDR3 covers 15 residues. V was shortened by 2 bases and J by 3 bases, with 13 bases between the two germline ends. Germline loops: CDR1 ENHRY, CDR2 SYGVKD. CDR3 sequence (DNA): TGTGCCATCAGTGAGAGGTCAGCAGGCAAAGAGACCCAGTACTTC. Protein sequence: CAISERSAGKETQYF.

The J gene is TRBJ1-6, the V gene TRBV3-1; maybe TRBD1 (5 bases). Germline V gene data show CDR1 as LGHDT and CDR2 as YNNKEL (reference sequence). V lost 2 bases, J lost 6 bases, and 8 bases lay in between. The CDR3 has 14 amino acids. CDR3 loop: CASSQRQLNSPLHF. The DNA for the CDR3 is TGTGCCAGCAGCCAAAGACAGCTTAATTCACCCCTCCACTTT.

The V gene is TRBV30, the J gene TRBJ2-1; TRBD2 aligns across 8 bases. Looked up from germline, CDR1 is GTSNPN and CDR2 is SVGIG (reference sequence). This CDR3 comprises 14 residues. Trimming took 3 bases from V and 6 from J; bases not matched to a gene: 7. The chain's CDR3 is CAWSATSGSNEQFF. DNA of the CDR3: TGTGCCTGGAGCGCTACTAGCGGCAGCAATGAGCAGTTCTTC.

The V and J genes are TRBV6-5 and TRBJ2-1; D is tentatively TRBD1 or TRBD2 (5 bases each). The V end lost 2 bases, the J end lost 8 bases, and 16 bases lay between the germline ends. This CDR3 region has 15 residues. Germline V CDR1 and CDR2: MNHEY, SVGAGI. The CDR3 DNA follows: TGTGCCAGCAGTTACGTTTATCCAGGGCGGGATGAGCAGTTCTTC. Amino acids: CASSYVYPGRDEQFF.

The chain recombines TRBV6-5 with TRBJ2-7, with 8 bases identical to TRBD1. With V trimmed by 0 bases and J by 3 bases, 10 bases remained unmatched. The CDR3 has 17 residues. Germline loops: CDR1 MNHEY, CDR2 SVGAGI. The CDR3 loop is CASSYSSGGQGVYEQYF. The CDR3 DNA reads TGTGCCAGCAGTTACTCGAGTGGAGGACAGGGTGTCTACGAGCAGTACTTC.

The chain carries TRBV5-1 and TRBJ1-1; tentatively, D is TRBD1 (5 bases). Trimming pared 0 bases from V and 4 bases from J, leaving 19 bases between. Germline CDR1 and CDR2: SGHRS and YFSETQ. CDR3 length: 17 residues. The DNA for the CDR3 is TGCGCCAGCAGCTTGGCCGTTCCGGGACCTCGTGGCACTGAAGCTTTCTTT. Translated: CASSLAVPGPRGTEAFF.

The J gene is TRBJ2-5, the V gene TRBV7-2; TRBD2 matches at 9 bases. The CDR3 has 15 residues. Germline CDR1 is SGHTA and CDR2 is FQGNSA. J was trimmed by 2 bases and V by 5 bases; bases with no gene match: 6. The CDR3 loop reads CASSPSGLAQETQYF. As DNA, the CDR3 is TGTGCCAGCAGCCCCTCCGGACTAGCGCAAGAGACCCAGTACTTC. Supplemented by reference TRBV7-2 and TRBJ2-5, the full variable domain reads GAGVSQSPSNKVTEKGKDVELRCDPISGHTALYWYRQSLGQGLEFLIYFQGNSAPDKSGLPSDRFSAERTGGSVSTLTIQRTQQEDSAVYLCASSPSGLAQETQYFGPGTRLLVL.

This chain connects TRBV9 to TRBJ2-5; D unresolved. Germline CDR1 is SGDLS and CDR2 is YYNGEE. V shed 4 bases and J shed 7 bases, with 11 bases lying between them. This CDR3 region has 12 residues. The CDR3 region is CASSPPVGTQYF. Here the CDR3 DNA reads TGTGCCAGCAGCCCCCCGGTGGGGACCCAGTACTTC.

V and J are TRBV12-3 or TRBV12-4 and TRBJ2-1; TRBD1 matches 11 bases. The CDR3 runs to 15 residues. Trimming took 3 bases from V and 5 from J; bases not matched to a gene: 3. In DNA form, the CDR3 reads TGTGCCAGCAGTTTTCGGACAGGGGGCCACAATGAGCAGTTCTTC. It encodes CASSFRTGGHNEQFF.

This chain connects TRBV4-2 to TRBJ1-4, with D hard to call. This CDR3 has 14 residues. Trimming cost V 1 base and J 8 bases, with 11 bases left between them. The V gene's germline CDR1 is LGHNA and CDR2 YNFKEQ. CDR3 nucleotide sequence: TGTGCCAGCAGCCAAGCGGCAGGAGGAGAAAAACTGTTTTTT. It encodes CASSQAAGGEKLFF.

This chain joins TRBV18 and TRBJ1-1; D gene ambiguous. The CDR3 is 13 residues long. Looked up from germline, CDR1 is KGHSH and CDR2 is LQKENI. V was cut by 3 bases and J by 1 base, with 6 bases left in between. DNA of the CDR3: TGTGCCAGCTCACCTACACAGAACACTGAAGCTTTCTTT. Its translation is CASSPTQNTEAFF.

Here the CDR3 reads CAWSPPGELANEQFF. Written as DNA, the CDR3 is TGTGCCTGGAGTCCTCCGGGGGAGTTAGCCAATGAGCAGTTCTTC. The chain combines TRBV30 with TRBJ2-1, with D possibly TRBD2 on 6 matching bases. V was shortened by 2 bases and J by 6 bases, with 17 bases between the two germline ends. The CDR3 totals 15 residues. Germline CDR1 reads GTSNPN; CDR2 reads SVGIG (reference sequence).

The CDR3 DNA reads as TGTGCCAGTAGGCCACTGGACAGGGATGACAATGAGCAGTTCTTC. Its protein is CASRPLDRDDNEQFF. The chain recombines TRBV19 with TRBJ2-1; 8 bases align to TRBD1. J lost 5 bases, V lost 6 bases, and 9 bases had no gene match. The CDR3 length is 15 residues. Germline CDR1 reads LNHDA; CDR2 reads SQIVND (reference sequence).